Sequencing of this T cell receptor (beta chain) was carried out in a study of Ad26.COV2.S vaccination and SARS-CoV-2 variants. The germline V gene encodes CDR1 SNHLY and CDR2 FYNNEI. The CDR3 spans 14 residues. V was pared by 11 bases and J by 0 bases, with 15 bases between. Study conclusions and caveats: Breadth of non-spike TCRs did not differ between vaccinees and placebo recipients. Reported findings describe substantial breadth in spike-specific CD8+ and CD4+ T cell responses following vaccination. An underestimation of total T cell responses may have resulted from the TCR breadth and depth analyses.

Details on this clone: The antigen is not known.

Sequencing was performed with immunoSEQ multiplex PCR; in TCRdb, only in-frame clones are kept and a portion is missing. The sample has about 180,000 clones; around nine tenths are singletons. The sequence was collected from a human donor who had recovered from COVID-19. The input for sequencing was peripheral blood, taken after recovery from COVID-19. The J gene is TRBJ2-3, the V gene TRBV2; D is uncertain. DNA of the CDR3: TGTGCCGAGAAGGGTTCAGCTAGCACAGATACGCAGTATTTT. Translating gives CAEKGSASTDTQYF.